The T cell receptor (beta chain) described here comes from a study of regulatory T cells in long-lasting Graves disease. Whole-study context: Freshly diagnosed Graves' patients had used antithyroid drugs for under 3 months.

Relying on iRepertoire HTBI primers and Arm-PCR of CDR3 regions, the team built TCR beta libraries. From the multiplex PCR reads, TCRdb called clonotypes with MiXCR, one entry per CDR3 protein. The sample holds 560,000 or so distinct CDR3 sequences, 15% to 20% seen once. Study observations and caveats: Persistent disease preferred TRBV28, TRBJ1-2 and TRBJ2-5.

Only a few counts were recorded for this clonotype. Its antigen remains unknown. The time point denotes: newly diagnosed GD, antithyroid drugs for less than 3 months. RNA extracted from PBMCs served as the sequencing template. Per germline, CDR1 SGHAT and CDR2 FQNNGV. This CDR3 comprises 17 residues. V was pared by 5 bases and J by 0 bases, with 12 bases of the junction left unmatched. The data also belong to a second study, concerning T cells in Graves' hyperthyroidism and ophthalmopathy.

This sequence joins TRBV11-2 and TRBJ1-1; 7 nucleotides align to TRBD1. Sequenced material: peripheral blood mononuclear cells (PBMCs), taken at new diagnosis, from a patient treated with antithyroid drugs. This receptor was obtained from a man between 18 and 35 years old with Graves disease. Here the CDR3 reads CASSLGTELYLNTEAFF. The CDR3 DNA sequence: TGTGCCAGCAGCCTCGGGACAGAGCTATATCTGAACACTGAAGCTTTCTTT.